Presented here are 2 T cell receptor beta chains from one specimen sequenced in a study of T cell repertoires in aging, cancer and after chemotherapy. Peripheral blood genomic DNA, not sorted cells or RNA, was the template. TRB rearrangements spanning V, D and J were amplified using mixed TRB-A/B primers. TCRdb reprocessed the multiplex PCR reads via MiXCR and lists one record per CDR3 protein. The table lists more than 4,000 distinct CDR3 sequences, about 33% of them singletons. The sequencing sample was made of blood. These receptors were obtained from a human donor with a blood cancer.

This chain links TRBV20-1 with TRBJ2-2, with D possibly TRBD2 on 5 matching bases. Trimming took 1 base from V and 4 from J, leaving 10 bases between them. Germline CDR1 is DFQATT and CDR2 is SNEGSKA (reference sequence). The CDR3 is 14 amino acids. CDR3 amino acids: CSARGNRGTGELFF. The CDR3 coding sequence is TGCAGTGCTAGAGGGAATCGGGGCACCGGGGAGCTGTTTTTT.

On this clonotype itself: This sequence may be a read error, since a much larger clone differs from it by one base. The chain is built from TRBV19 and TRBJ2-7; D possibly matches TRBD1 or TRBD2 (5 bases each). The V gene's germline CDR1 is LNHDA and CDR2 SQIVND (reference sequence). The length of the CDR3 is 13 residues. The CDR3 region is CASSRGTEYEKYF. The CDR3 region has the DNA TGTGCCAGTAGTAGGGGGACCGAGTACGAGAAGTACTTC.